Here is one TCR beta chain with its context. The data belong to a study of blood T cell repertoires in COVID-19. Sequencing was performed with immunoSEQ multiplex PCR; in TCRdb, only in-frame clones are kept and a portion is missing. The table records 30,000 to 50,000 clones, 75% to 90% of them present only once. This CDR3 is 15 amino acids long. Trimming stripped 5 bases from V and 3 bases from J, with 11 bases between. In germline, CDR1 is SGHTA, CDR2 FQGTGA. This clonotype originated in a man in his sixties with acute or convalescent COVID-19. Sequenced material: peripheral blood. The V and J genes are TRBV7-3 and TRBJ2-6; TRBD2 might be the D (6 bases). The CDR3 region is CASSLGAGGANVLTF. CDR3 sequence (DNA): TGTGCCAGCAGCCTCGGAGCGGGTGGGGCCAACGTCCTGACTTTC. Based on the CDR3 plus reference TRBV7-3 and TRBJ2-6, the full variable domain is GAGVSQTPSNKVTEKGKYVELRCDPISGHTALYWYRQSLGQGPEFLIYFQGTGAADDSGLPNDRFFAVRPEGSVSTLKIQRTERGDSAVYLCASSLGAGGANVLTFGAGSRLTVL.